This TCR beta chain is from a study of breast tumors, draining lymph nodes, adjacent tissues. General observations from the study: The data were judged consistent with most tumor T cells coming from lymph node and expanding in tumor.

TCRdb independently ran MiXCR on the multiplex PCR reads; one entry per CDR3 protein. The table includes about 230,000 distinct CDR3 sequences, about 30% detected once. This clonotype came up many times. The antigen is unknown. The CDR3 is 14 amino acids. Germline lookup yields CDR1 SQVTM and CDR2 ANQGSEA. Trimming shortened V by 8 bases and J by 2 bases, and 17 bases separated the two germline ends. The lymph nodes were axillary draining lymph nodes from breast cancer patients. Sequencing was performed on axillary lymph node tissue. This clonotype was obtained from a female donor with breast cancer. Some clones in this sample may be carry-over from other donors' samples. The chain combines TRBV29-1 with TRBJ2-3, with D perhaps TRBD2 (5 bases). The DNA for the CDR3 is TGCAGCATCCAGGACTCTTTTACCACAGATACGCAGTATTTT. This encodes CSIQDSFTTDTQYF.